This TCR beta chain was sequenced in a study of CD8 T cells in ankylosing spondylitis. General observations from the study: The clones that were linked to disease were reported to be significantly enriched in matched synovial fluid samples from ankylosing spondylitis patients. Certain motif variants had earlier appeared in reactive arthritis synovial fluid and blood. There was a TCR beta motif, made of several highly homologous variants, that appeared characteristic of ankylosing spondylitis blood.

TCRdb reanalysed the 5' RACE reads using MiXCR and keeps one entry per CDR3 protein. Seen here are about 800,000 distinct CDR3 sequences, approximately 12% observed once, and the top ten hold just over 0.5%. This clonotype has only a few counts. Antigen unknown. The source of this sequence is a male donor with ankylosing spondylitis. Sequenced material: blood, either unsorted or a sorted T cell fraction (not recorded which).

CDR3 DNA: TGTGCCAGCGCGGGGGGGGATGGAGAGACCCAGTACTTC. Its translation: CASAGGDGETQYF. V and J are TRBV6-1 and TRBJ2-5; 9 nucleotides agree with TRBD2. This CDR3 comprises 13 residues. Germline values: CDR1 MNHNS, CDR2 SASEGT. Trimming at V came to 8 bases and at J to 4 bases, leaving 5 bases not matched to a gene.